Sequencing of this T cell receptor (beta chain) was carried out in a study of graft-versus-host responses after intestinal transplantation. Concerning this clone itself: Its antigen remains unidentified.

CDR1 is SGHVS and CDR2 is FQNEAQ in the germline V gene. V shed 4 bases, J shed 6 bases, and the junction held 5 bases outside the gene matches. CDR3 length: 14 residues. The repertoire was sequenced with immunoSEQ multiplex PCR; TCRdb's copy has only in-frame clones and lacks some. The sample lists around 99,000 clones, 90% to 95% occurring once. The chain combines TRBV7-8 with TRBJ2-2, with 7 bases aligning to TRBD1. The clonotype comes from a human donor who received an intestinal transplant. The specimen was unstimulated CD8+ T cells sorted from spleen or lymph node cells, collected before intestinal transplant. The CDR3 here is CASSSTGVAGELFF. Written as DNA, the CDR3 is TGTGCCAGCAGCTCTACAGGGGTGGCCGGGGAGCTGTTTTTT.